This entry lists 31 T cell receptor beta chains sequenced from one sample in a study of blood T cell repertoires in COVID-19. Some clones are missing from TCRdb's copy, which holds only in-frame ones; the method was immunoSEQ multiplex PCR. Altogether 70,000 or so clones are present, 82% being singletons, with the ten largest covering 15% to 20%. Sample: peripheral blood. All receptors derive from a human donor in a cohort sampled during active COVID-19.

The chain uses TRBV2 and TRBJ2-7; 7 positions agree with TRBD1. Germline trimming cut 7 bases from V and 5 bases from J; bases unmatched to any gene: 11. CDR3 length equals 14 residues. Germline CDR1 is SNHLY and CDR2 is FYNNEI. The CDR3, as DNA: TGTGCCAGCAATGAGGACAGGAACCTCGACGAGCAGTACTTC. It specifies CASNEDRNLDEQYF. The entire variable domain, with the rest obtained from reference TRBV2 and TRBJ2-7, is as follows: EPEVTQTPSHQVTQMGQEVILRCVPISNHLYFYWYRQILGQKVEFLVSFYNNEISEKSEIFDDQFSVERPDGSNFTLKIRSTKLEDSAMYFCASNEDRNLDEQYFGPGTRLTVT.

This chain uses TRBV14 with TRBJ1-3, with a tentative D call TRBD1 (5 bases). The CDR3 is 15 amino acids. V lost 1 base to trimming and J lost 3 bases, with 10 bases between them. Germline CDR1 reads SGHDN; CDR2 reads FVKESK. CDR3 amino acids: CASSQGRQGGNTIYF. As DNA, the CDR3 is TGTGCCAGCAGCCAAGGGCGGCAGGGTGGAAACACCATATATTTT.

This chain uses TRBV6-4 with TRBJ1-6; D not resolved. This CDR3 is 14 amino acids long. The V gene lost 8 bases and the J gene lost 10 bases, with 18 bases spanning the gap. From germline, CDR1 is MRHNA and CDR2 SNTAGT. CDR3 DNA sequence: TGTGCCAGCGCCCTGGAGGTCGGTGAGTCACCCCTCCACTTT. Residues: CASALEVGESPLHF.

About this clone: One end of the junction varies from germline; a read error may be responsible. The chain employs TRBV9 and TRBJ2-7, with D tentatively TRBD2 (5 bases). Germline V gives CDR1 SGDLS, CDR2 YYNGEE. The CDR3 is made up of 15 amino acids. CDR3 coding DNA: TGTGCCAGCAGCGTAGGTCCAGCGGACTCCAACGAGCAGTACTTC. This encodes CASSVGPADSNEQYF.

V usage is TRBV2 and J usage is TRBJ1-5; 11 bases are a match to TRBD1. This CDR3 has 14 residues. The V gene's germline CDR1 is SNHLY and CDR2 FYNNEI. V lost 6 bases to trimming and J lost 7 bases; unmatched junction nucleotides: 5. In nucleotides, the CDR3 is TGTGCCAGCAGCTGGGGACAGGGGGACCAGCCCCAGCATTTT. It codes for CASSWGQGDQPQHF. Supplemented by reference TRBV2 and TRBJ1-5, the full variable domain reads EPEVTQTPSHQVTQMGQEVILRCVPISNHLYFYWYRQILGQKVEFLVSFYNNEISEKSEIFDDQFSVERPDGSNFTLKIRSTKLEDSAMYFCASSWGQGDQPQHFGDGTRLSIL.

V gene TRBV19 combines with J gene TRBJ1-5; 9 nucleotides align to TRBD1. Trimming removed 4 bases from V and 5 bases from J; junction bases left unmatched: 9. Germline-derived CDR1 and CDR2 are LNHDA and SQIVND (reference sequence). The CDR3 is made up of 16 amino acids. The CDR3 spells CASSTGTGYEDQPQHF. The CDR3 nucleotides are TGTGCCAGTAGTACCGGGACAGGGTATGAGGATCAGCCCCAGCATTTT.

The chain joins TRBV5-6 to TRBJ1-5; D gene uncertain. The germline V gene has CDR1 SGHDT and CDR2 YYEEEE. V dropped 1 base and J dropped 8 bases, with 13 bases sitting between them. The CDR3 spans 14 residues. CDR3 bases: TGTGCCAGCAGCTTGTGGCCACGGCGGGAGCCCCAGCATTTT. It is translated as CASSLWPRREPQHF.

This rearrangement joins TRBV5-6 to TRBJ2-1; TRBD2 matches 9 bases. Per germline, CDR1 SGHDT and CDR2 YYEEEE. The CDR3 spans 17 residues. The V and J ends lost 1 base and 5 bases, in that order; junction bases with no gene match: 10. CDR3 in amino acids: CASSLSASGAYNNEQFF. The CDR3 bases are TGTGCCAGCAGCTTGTCGGCTAGCGGGGCTTACAACAATGAGCAGTTCTTC.

The chain is built from TRBV6-5 and TRBJ1-4, with D possibly matching TRBD1 (6 bases). With 10 bases removed from V and 5 bases from J, the gap between germline ends came to 14 bases. Looked up from germline, CDR1 is MNHEY and CDR2 is SVGAGI. The CDR3 runs to 13 residues. The CDR3 is CATSRDINEKLFF. Here the CDR3 DNA reads TGTGCCACCTCCCGGGACATAAATGAAAAACTGTTTTTT.

This chain uses TRBV11-2 with TRBJ1-3; 7 positions match TRBD1. In germline, CDR1 is SGHAT, CDR2 FQNNGV. This CDR3 has 15 residues. V lost 3 bases, J lost 0 bases, and 2 bases stayed unmatched. Here the CDR3 reads CASSFRDSSGNTIYF. CDR3 in DNA: TGTGCCAGCAGCTTTCGGGACAGCTCTGGAAACACCATATATTTT.

As concerns this clone: This sample also contains other DNA sequences that code for the same CDR3. This chain links TRBV5-1 with TRBJ2-5, with D perhaps TRBD1 (5 bases). Trimming stripped 2 bases from V and 5 bases from J, with 10 bases between. This CDR3 contains 13 residues. Germline V CDR1 and CDR2: SGHRS, YFSETQ. CDR3 in DNA: TGCGCCAGCAGCTTAGCAGGGCGGGAGACCCAGTACTTC. Protein: CASSLAGRETQYF.

The chain carries TRBV4-1 and TRBJ1-2, with D tentatively TRBD1 (5 bases). The CDR3 spans 15 residues. Trimming pared 0 bases from V and 3 bases from J, leaving 11 bases between. Germline CDR1 reads MGHRA; CDR2 reads YSYEKL. CDR3 sequence (DNA): TGCGCCAGCAGCCAAGAGAAGAACAGGTACTATGGCTACACCTTC. Translated: CASSQEKNRYYGYTF.

CDR3 sequence (DNA): TGTGCCAGCAGCGCTACAGGGGGGATCACAGATACGCAGTATTTT. It encodes CASSATGGITDTQYF. V gene TRBV5-4 combines with J gene TRBJ2-3, with TRBD1 matching 8 bases. This CDR3 comprises 15 residues. The germline V gene encodes CDR1 SGHNT and CDR2 YYREEE (reference sequence). The V gene end was trimmed by 4 bases and the J gene end by 2 bases; junction bases not matched to a gene: 6.

This rearrangement joins TRBV4-1 to TRBJ1-5; D unresolved. The CDR3 consists of 16 residues. Germline lookup yields CDR1 MGHRA and CDR2 YSYEKL. Trimming took 4 bases from V and 5 from J, leaving 18 bases between them. DNA of the CDR3: TGCGCCAGCAGCCCACTTTGGGGAGGGAGAGATCAGCCCCAGCATTTT. Protein product: CASSPLWGGRDQPQHF.

V and J are TRBV27 and TRBJ2-7, with TRBD1 as a possible D gene (6 bases). Germline V gene data show CDR1 as MNHEY and CDR2 as SMNVEV (reference sequence). The CDR3 extends over 14 amino acids. The V end was cut by 6 bases, the J end by 4 bases, with 16 bases between. CDR3 loop: CASRHAGVGYEQYF. CDR3 in DNA: TGTGCCAGCAGACATGCAGGGGTGGGATACGAGCAGTACTTC.

This clone was observed a few times. The CDR3 DNA reads as TGTGCCTGTCCTCAAGACAGGAGTGAGGCGAGCTACACCTTC. This gives the protein CACPQDRSEASYTF. This chain uses TRBV30 with TRBJ1-2, with a possible D match to TRBD1 (6 bases). Germline V gene data show CDR1 as GTSNPN and CDR2 as SVGIG (reference sequence). The CDR3 consists of 14 residues. Trimming took 6 bases from V and 9 from J, leaving 23 bases between them. Based on the CDR3 plus reference TRBV30 and TRBJ1-2, the full variable domain is SQTIHQWPATLVQPVGSPLSLECTVEGTSNPNLYWYRQAAGRGLQLLFYSVGIGQISSEVPQNLSASRPQDRQFILSSKKLLLSDSGFYLCACPQDRSEASYTFGSGTRLTVV.

The CDR3 is CASGLVLSGTGAYQPQHF. CDR3 in DNA: TGTGCTAGTGGTTTGGTACTATCAGGGACAGGGGCTTATCAGCCCCAGCATTTT. The V gene is TRBV12-5, the J gene TRBJ1-5; 10 bases align to TRBD1. The V segment lost 0 bases and the J segment 5 bases; nucleotides outside the gene matches: 10. The CDR3 is 18 amino acids. Germline CDR1 is LGHNT and CDR2 is FRNRAP.

This clone was recorded once. The J gene is TRBJ1-1, the V gene TRBV12-3 or TRBV12-4, with 8 bases fitting TRBD1. This CDR3 has 13 residues. In DNA, the CDR3 is TGTGCAAGTCAGGGTTCGGGGACAGGTGAAGCTTTCTTT. It is translated as CASQGSGTGEAFF.

The V call is TRBV9, the J call TRBJ2-3, with D unclear. Germline CDR1 and CDR2: SGDLS and YYNGEE. The length of the CDR3 is 14 residues. V was cut by 0 bases and J by 3 bases, with 8 bases left in between. The DNA for the CDR3 is TGTGCCAGCAGCGTAGAACATTTAACAGATACGCAGTATTTT. This translates into CASSVEHLTDTQYF.

The genes are TRBV30 and TRBJ1-3; D is ambiguous. The germline gives CDR1 GTSNPN, CDR2 SVGIG (reference sequence). This CDR3 is 14 amino acids long. The V end was cut by 3 bases, the J end by 2 bases, with 11 bases between. CDR3 in DNA: TGTGCCTGGAGCCCGGGGTCGACTGGAAACACCATATATTTT. This codes for CAWSPGSTGNTIYF.

J is TRBJ1-2 and V is TRBV6-6, with a tentative D call TRBD1 (5 bases). CDR1 is MNHNY, CDR2 SVGAGI, per germline (reference sequence). The CDR3 runs to 13 residues. Trimming cost V 2 bases and J 2 bases, with 6 bases left between them. This CDR3 reads CASSYRQNYGYTF. For the CDR3, the DNA is TGTGCCAGCAGTTACCGACAGAACTATGGCTACACCTTC.

This clone was observed a few times. The J gene is TRBJ2-1, the V gene TRBV19; 7 bases are shared with TRBD1. Trimming removed 5 bases from V and 2 bases from J; junction bases left unmatched: 15. Germline V lookup: CDR1 LNHDA, CDR2 SQIVND (reference sequence). There are 18 residues in the CDR3. DNA of the CDR3: TGTGCCAGTAGTTCGTCCTTCCTACAGGGGTTGGCCTACAATGAGCAGTTCTTC. Translating it yields CASSSSFLQGLAYNEQFF.

This chain joins TRBV5-5 and TRBJ2-1, with 14 bases identical to TRBD2. This CDR3 region has 19 residues. Trimming took 3 bases from V and 0 from J; bases not matched to a gene: 8. Germline CDR1 and CDR2: SGHKS and YYEKEE (reference sequence). CDR3 region: CASSSTSGGALSSYNEQFF. Written as DNA, the CDR3 is TGTGCCAGCAGCTCGACTAGCGGGGGGGCCCTCAGCTCCTACAATGAGCAGTTCTTC.

The V and J genes are TRBV18 and TRBJ2-5; D gene unclear. V was pared by 1 base and J by 3 bases, with 12 bases between. Germline loops: CDR1 KGHSH, CDR2 LQKENI. CDR3 length: 15 amino acids. Written as DNA, the CDR3 is TGTGCCAGCTCACCACTAGCAGCAGTAAAAGAGACCCAGTACTTC. Encoded protein: CASSPLAAVKETQYF. Using reference TRBV18 and TRBJ2-5 for the parts outside the CDR3, the full variable domain is NAGVMQNPRHLVRRRGQEARLRCSPMKGHSHVYWYRQLPEEGLKFMVYLQKENIIDESGMPKERFSAEFPKEGPSILRIQQVVRGDSAAYFCASSPLAAVKETQYFGPGTRLLVL.

The chain employs TRBV7-9 and TRBJ1-2; no clear D gene. CDR1 and CDR2 (germline): SEHNR, FQNEAQ (reference sequence). The CDR3 loop spans 15 amino acids. V was shortened by 1 base and J by 8 bases, with 17 bases between the two germline ends. DNA for the CDR3: TGTGCCAGCAGCTTAGGGAGGGCCCGGGATGGAGGCTACACCTTC. Encoded protein: CASSLGRARDGGYTF.

In its sample, this clone was seen a few times. V usage is TRBV5-4 and J usage is TRBJ1-1; 9 bases fit TRBD1. With V trimmed by 5 bases and J by 0 bases, 8 bases remained unmatched. This CDR3 comprises 16 residues. Germline V gives CDR1 SGHNT, CDR2 YYREEE (reference sequence). The CDR3 loop is CASSPRQGDMNTEAFF. The CDR3 DNA follows: TGTGCCAGCAGTCCGCGACAGGGGGATATGAACACTGAAGCTTTCTTT.

This chain joins TRBV4-3 and TRBJ1-2; 9 bases agree with TRBD1. Trimming at V came to 0 bases and at J to 4 bases, leaving 3 bases not matched to a gene. The germline V gene has CDR1 LGHNA and CDR2 YSLEER. The CDR3 is 15 residues long. CDR3 nucleotide sequence: TGCGCCAGCAGCCAAGAGGTACAGGGGGCCTATGGCTACACCTTC. Translated: CASSQEVQGAYGYTF.

The chain links TRBV3-1 (or the pseudogene TRBV3-2) to TRBJ2-7; D gene uncertain. V gave up 0 bases and J gave up 10 bases, with 10 bases separating them. Looked up from germline, CDR1 is LGHDT and CDR2 is YNNKEL (reference sequence). CDR3 length: 12 residues. The CDR3 DNA sequence: TGTGCCAGCAGCCAAGAGGGCCGGCTCCAGTACTTC. This sequence encodes CASSQEGRLQYF.

The chain combines TRBV7-6 with TRBJ2-7; D is unresolved. Germline V gene sequence: CDR1 SGHVS, CDR2 FNYEAQ. V lost 2 bases and J 6 bases, leaving 11 bases between the germline ends. The CDR3 totals 13 residues. CDR3 region: CASSLSGEGEQYF. The CDR3 DNA sequence: TGTGCCAGCAGCTTATCTGGAGAAGGCGAGCAGTACTTC.

This chain joins TRBV29-1 and TRBJ1-2, with D tentatively TRBD1 (6 bases). Trimming removed 5 bases at V and 2 bases at J, with 15 bases between. CDR3 size: 14 residues. Germline V gene lookup returns CDR1 SQVTM and CDR2 ANQGSEA. CDR3 protein: CSVLVGQSNYGYTF. Here the CDR3 DNA reads TGCAGCGTTCTGGTTGGACAGTCAAACTATGGCTACACCTTC.

This rearrangement joins TRBV3-1 (or the pseudogene TRBV3-2) to TRBJ2-7; D gene unclear. Between the trimmed V and J ends, which lost 8 bases and 1 base, there was a span of 15 bases. This CDR3 has 14 residues. Germline CDR1 reads LGHDT; CDR2 reads YNNKEL (reference sequence). The CDR3 DNA is TGTGCCAGCTCCACCGTACAGAATTCCTACGAGCAGTACTTC. Translating it yields CASSTVQNSYEQYF.